These T cell receptor beta chains were read from a single sample in a study of STAT5B mutations in CD4+ large granular lymphocyte leukemia. Sequencing used immunoSEQ multiplex PCR; TCRdb keeps in-frame clones, though not all of them. The sample has about 32,000 clones, about 78% seen once; the top ten hold about 2.4%. The sequenced sample was CD4+ T cells from blood buffy coats. The receptors originated from a human donor in good health. CDR3s include the opening cysteine and the closing phenylalanine or tryptophan. Each record gives: CDR3 protein, CDR3 DNA, clone size, J gene, D gene, V gene. The D gene is left open where the match is weak. The size of a clone is reported for some rows only, either as once, few or many, or as a class for expanded clones.

CDR3 protein: CASSPWEGETQYF
CDR3 DNA: TGTGCCAGCTCACCATGGGAAGGAGAGACCCAGTACTTC
clone size: .
J gene: TRBJ2-5
D gene: .
V gene: TRBV18

CDR3 protein: CASTSGTSGSGANVLTF
CDR3 DNA: TGCGCCAGCACCTCCGGGACTAGCGGCTCTGGGGCCAACGTCCTGACTTTC
clone size: .
J gene: TRBJ2-6
D gene: TRBD2
V gene: TRBV5-1

CDR3 protein: CASRIETPKPQYF
CDR3 DNA: TGTGCCAGCCGGATAGAGACTCCAAAACCCCAGTACTTC
clone size: .
J gene: TRBJ2-5
D gene: .
V gene: TRBV6-5

CDR3 protein: CASSQVIVNNEQFF
CDR3 DNA: TGCGCCAGCAGCCAAGTAATAGTGAACAATGAGCAGTTCTTC
clone size: .
J gene: TRBJ2-1
D gene: .
V gene: TRBV4-1

CDR3 protein: CAWSVRYRQETQYF
CDR3 DNA: TGTGCCTGGAGTGTACGGTACAGACAAGAGACCCAGTACTTC
clone size: .
J gene: TRBJ2-5
D gene: .
V gene: TRBV30

CDR3 protein: CASSFDRDQPQHF
CDR3 DNA: TGCGCCAGCAGCTTTGACAGGGATCAGCCCCAGCATTTT
clone size: .
J gene: TRBJ1-5
D gene: TRBD1
V gene: TRBV5-1

CDR3 protein: CASSEAGRGSYEQYF
CDR3 DNA: TGTGCCAGCAGTGAAGCGGGGCGGGGCTCCTACGAGCAGTACTTC
clone size: .
J gene: TRBJ2-7
D gene: .
V gene: TRBV2

CDR3 protein: CANRQGYSDTQYF
CDR3 DNA: TGTGCCAACAGACAGGGCTACTCAGATACGCAGTATTTT
clone size: .
J gene: TRBJ2-3
D gene: TRBD1
V gene: TRBV10-3

CDR3 protein: CSATKQGQAFF
CDR3 DNA: TGCAGTGCTACAAAACAGGGTCAAGCTTTCTTT
clone size: .
J gene: TRBJ1-1
D gene: .
V gene: TRBV20-1

CDR3 protein: CASSLLASQSYNEQFF
CDR3 DNA: TGTGCCAGCAGCCTACTAGCGTCACAGTCCTACAATGAGCAGTTCTTC
clone size: .
J gene: TRBJ2-1
D gene: TRBD2
V gene: TRBV11-2

CDR3 protein: CASLSPQGNNQPQHF
CDR3 DNA: TGTGCCAGCTTGAGCCCACAGGGGAACAATCAGCCCCAGCATTTT
clone size: few
J gene: TRBJ1-5
D gene: TRBD1
V gene: TRBV28

CDR3 protein: CASSSKGSLGDYEQYF
CDR3 DNA: TGTGCCAGTAGTAGCAAAGGTTCGTTAGGGGACTACGAGCAGTACTTC
clone size: once
J gene: TRBJ2-7
D gene: .
V gene: TRBV19

CDR3 protein: CASSQGVGTEAFF
CDR3 DNA: TGTGCCAGCAGCCAAGGGGTGGGCACTGAAGCTTTCTTT
clone size: few
J gene: TRBJ1-1
D gene: .
V gene: TRBV7-9

CDR3 protein: CASSPEPAGELFF
CDR3 DNA: TGCGCCAGCAGCCCCGAGCCGGCCGGGGAGCTGTTTTTT
clone size: .
J gene: TRBJ2-2
D gene: .
V gene: TRBV5-1

CDR3 protein: CASSPTTGGGMVDEQFF
CDR3 DNA: TGTGCCAGCAGTCCGACTACAGGGGGCGGGATGGTGGATGAGCAGTTCTTC
clone size: .
J gene: TRBJ2-1
D gene: TRBD1
V gene: TRBV28

CDR3 protein: CASSLARTLGDSPLHF
CDR3 DNA: TGTGCCAGCAGCTTAGCGAGGACCCTCGGGGATTCACCCCTCCACTTT
clone size: .
J gene: TRBJ1-6
D gene: .
V gene: TRBV7-9

CDR3 protein: CSVEAALMNTEAFF
CDR3 DNA: TGCAGCGTTGAAGCCGCGTTGATGAACACTGAAGCTTTCTTT
clone size: .
J gene: TRBJ1-1
D gene: .
V gene: TRBV29-1

CDR3 protein: CASTDQGLVFIGYTF
CDR3 DNA: TGTGCCAGCACCGACCAGGGGTTAGTGTTTATTGGCTACACCTTC
clone size: .
J gene: TRBJ1-2
D gene: .
V gene: TRBV21-1

CDR3 protein: CASSLTARSTEAFF
CDR3 DNA: TGTGCCAGCAGCCTGACAGCTCGTAGCACTGAAGCTTTCTTT
clone size: .
J gene: TRBJ1-1
D gene: .
V gene: TRBV11-2

CDR3 protein: CASSQTERRETQYF
CDR3 DNA: TGCGCCAGCAGTCAAACGGAACGGCGGGAGACCCAGTACTTC
clone size: .
J gene: TRBJ2-5
D gene: .
V gene: TRBV10-2

CDR3 protein: CASSKQGAKLAGNYEQYF
CDR3 DNA: TGTGCCAGTAGTAAGCAGGGGGCAAAACTAGCGGGAAACTACGAGCAGTACTTC
clone size: .
J gene: TRBJ2-7
D gene: TRBD2
V gene: TRBV19

CDR3 protein: CASSFPSYEQYF
CDR3 DNA: TGTGCCAGCAGTTTCCCCAGCTACGAGCAGTACTTC
clone size: .
J gene: TRBJ2-7
D gene: .
V gene: TRBV28

CDR3 protein: CASSPRQGTGELFF
CDR3 DNA: TGTGCCAGCAGTCCCCGACAGGGCACCGGGGAGCTGTTTTTT
clone size: .
J gene: TRBJ2-2
D gene: TRBD1
V gene: TRBV6-1

CDR3 protein: CASSFLDRNEKLFF
CDR3 DNA: TGTGCCAGCAGCTTCTTGGACAGAAATGAAAAACTGTTTTTT
clone size: .
J gene: TRBJ1-4
D gene: .
V gene: TRBV11-2

CDR3 protein: CASSRQGAQNIQYF
CDR3 DNA: TGTGCCAGTAGTAGACAGGGGGCCCAAAACATTCAGTACTTC
clone size: .
J gene: TRBJ2-4
D gene: TRBD1
V gene: TRBV19

CDR3 protein: CASSESWGGPGNTIYF
CDR3 DNA: TGTGCCAGCAGTGAGAGCTGGGGGGGTCCTGGAAACACCATATATTTT
clone size: .
J gene: TRBJ1-3
D gene: .
V gene: TRBV6-1

CDR3 protein: CASSLVGDGANVLTF
CDR3 DNA: TGTGCCAGCAGCTTAGTAGGGGATGGGGCCAACGTCCTGACTTTC
clone size: .
J gene: TRBJ2-6
D gene: .
V gene: TRBV7-2

CDR3 protein: CASSLFGGNTEAFF
CDR3 DNA: TGTGCCAGCAGCTTATTCGGAGGGAACACTGAAGCTTTCTTT
clone size: .
J gene: TRBJ1-1
D gene: .
V gene: TRBV7-2

CDR3 protein: CASSLGHSADTIYF
CDR3 DNA: TGCGCCAGCAGCTTGGGACATTCGGCGGACACCATATATTTT
clone size: few
J gene: TRBJ1-3
D gene: .
V gene: TRBV5-1

CDR3 protein: CASSPLGLNPYEQYF
CDR3 DNA: TGTGCCAGCAGCCCCCTCGGTCTGAACCCCTACGAGCAGTACTTC
clone size: .
J gene: TRBJ2-7
D gene: .
V gene: TRBV7-7

CDR3 protein: CASSFNPGGKSEKLFF
CDR3 DNA: TGTGCCAGCAGCTTCAATCCAGGGGGGAAGAGTGAAAAACTGTTTTTT
clone size: .
J gene: TRBJ1-4
D gene: TRBD1
V gene: TRBV7-2

CDR3 protein: CASKGRLPTDTQYF
CDR3 DNA: TGTGCCAGCAAGGGACGGCTGCCTACAGATACGCAGTATTTT
clone size: .
J gene: TRBJ2-3
D gene: .
V gene: TRBV27

CDR3 protein: CASSLRIGIAQGTQYF
CDR3 DNA: TGTGCCAGCAGCTTACGGATAGGGATCGCACAAGGGACCCAGTACTTC
clone size: .
J gene: TRBJ2-5
D gene: .
V gene: TRBV7-2

CDR3 protein: CASRYSNSPLHF
CDR3 DNA: TGTGCCAGTAGATACAGTAATTCACCCCTCCACTTT
clone size: .
J gene: TRBJ1-6
D gene: .
V gene: TRBV19

CDR3 protein: CASSLDRDSYEQYF
CDR3 DNA: TGTGCCAGCAGCTTAGACAGGGACTCCTACGAGCAGTACTTC
clone size: .
J gene: TRBJ2-7
D gene: TRBD1
V gene: TRBV28

CDR3 protein: CASTTQGVDEQFF
CDR3 DNA: TGTGCCAGCACCACACAGGGGGTTGATGAGCAGTTCTTC
clone size: .
J gene: TRBJ2-1
D gene: TRBD1
V gene: TRBV5-4

CDR3 protein: CASSEPGVVVQPQHF
CDR3 DNA: TGTGCCAGCAGTGAGCCGGGGGTGGTAGTACAGCCCCAGCATTTT
clone size: .
J gene: TRBJ1-5
D gene: .
V gene: TRBV2

CDR3 protein: CASSSYRGFQPQHF
CDR3 DNA: TGTGCCAGCAGTTCTTACAGGGGCTTTCAGCCCCAGCATTTT
clone size: few
J gene: TRBJ1-5
D gene: TRBD1
V gene: TRBV28

CDR3 protein: CAWSVRGQPQHF
CDR3 DNA: TGTGCCTGGAGTGTACGGGGGCAGCCCCAGCATTTT
clone size: .
J gene: TRBJ1-5
D gene: .
V gene: TRBV30

CDR3 protein: CASSLQGVDSYGYTF
CDR3 DNA: TGCGCCAGCAGCCTACAGGGGGTGGATTCCTATGGCTACACCTTC
clone size: .
J gene: TRBJ1-2
D gene: TRBD1
V gene: TRBV4-3

CDR3 protein: CASSLGDLSSYNEQFF
CDR3 DNA: TGTGCCAGCAGCTTGGGGGATCTTAGCTCCTACAATGAGCAGTTCTTC
clone size: .
J gene: TRBJ2-1
D gene: .
V gene: TRBV5-4

CDR3 protein: CASIGHLYGYTF
CDR3 DNA: TGTGCCAGCATAGGACACCTATATGGCTACACCTTC
clone size: .
J gene: TRBJ1-2
D gene: .
V gene: TRBV6-6

CDR3 protein: CASSPRAVVNTEAFF
CDR3 DNA: TGTGCCAGCAGCCCCCGGGCCGTAGTCAACACTGAAGCTTTCTTT
clone size: .
J gene: TRBJ1-1
D gene: .
V gene: TRBV11-1

CDR3 protein: CAISDGGNEQYF
CDR3 DNA: TGTGCCATCAGTGATGGTGGCAACGAGCAGTACTTC
clone size: .
J gene: TRBJ2-7
D gene: .
V gene: TRBV6-5

CDR3 protein: CASSEGTGNTGELFF
CDR3 DNA: TGTGCCAGCAGCGAGGGGACAGGGAACACCGGGGAGCTGTTTTTT
clone size: .
J gene: TRBJ2-2
D gene: TRBD1
V gene: TRBV5-5

CDR3 protein: CAWRSGRFYEQYF
CDR3 DNA: TGTGCCTGGAGATCGGGCCGTTTCTACGAGCAGTACTTC
clone size: .
J gene: TRBJ2-7
D gene: .
V gene: TRBV30

CDR3 protein: CASTVGGATNTEAFF
CDR3 DNA: TGTGCCAGCACTGTAGGGGGGGCCACGAACACTGAAGCTTTCTTT
clone size: .
J gene: TRBJ1-1
D gene: .
V gene: TRBV2

CDR3 protein: CASGGQANTEAFF
CDR3 DNA: TGTGCCAGCGGCGGACAGGCGAACACTGAAGCTTTCTTT
clone size: few
J gene: TRBJ1-1
D gene: TRBD1
V gene: TRBV2

CDR3 protein: CASSLPTGNYDEQYF
CDR3 DNA: TGTGCCAGCAGCCTACCGACAGGGAATTACGACGAGCAGTACTTC
clone size: .
J gene: TRBJ2-7
D gene: TRBD1
V gene: TRBV28

CDR3 protein: CAISTQDRASTDTQYF
CDR3 DNA: TGTGCCATCAGTACTCAGGACAGGGCGAGCACAGATACGCAGTATTTT
clone size: .
J gene: TRBJ2-3
D gene: TRBD1
V gene: TRBV10-3

CDR3 protein: CASRIMGWDPGTDTQYF
CDR3 DNA: TGTGCCAGCCGGATCATGGGGTGGGACCCCGGCACAGATACGCAGTATTTT
clone size: .
J gene: TRBJ2-3
D gene: .
V gene: TRBV2

CDR3 protein: CASSERGTTGVHGYTF
CDR3 DNA: TGTGCCAGCAGTGAAAGGGGGACTACAGGGGTACATGGCTACACCTTC
clone size: .
J gene: TRBJ1-2
D gene: TRBD1
V gene: TRBV6-1

CDR3 protein: CASSRDSTDTQYF
CDR3 DNA: TGTGCCAGTAGTAGGGACAGCACAGATACGCAGTATTTT
clone size: .
J gene: TRBJ2-3
D gene: .
V gene: TRBV19

CDR3 protein: CASSFDQAYGYTF
CDR3 DNA: TGTGCCAGCAGCTTCGACCAAGCCTATGGCTACACCTTC
clone size: .
J gene: TRBJ1-2
D gene: .
V gene: TRBV7-9

CDR3 protein: CAISETFTEAFF
CDR3 DNA: TGTGCCATCAGTGAGACGTTCACTGAAGCTTTCTTT
clone size: few
J gene: TRBJ1-1
D gene: .
V gene: TRBV10-3

CDR3 protein: CASSLGTDQPQHF
CDR3 DNA: TGCGCCAGCAGCTTGGGTACAGATCAGCCCCAGCATTTT
clone size: .
J gene: TRBJ1-5
D gene: .
V gene: TRBV5-1

CDR3 protein: CASRTHYRGSGEQYF
CDR3 DNA: TGTGCCAGCAGAACCCACTACAGGGGATCGGGAGAGCAGTACTTC
clone size: few
J gene: TRBJ2-7
D gene: TRBD1
V gene: TRBV6-5

CDR3 protein: CASSLLAGNTDTQYF
CDR3 DNA: TGTGCCAGTAGCCTTCTCGCCGGGAACACAGATACGCAGTATTTT
clone size: .
J gene: TRBJ2-3
D gene: .
V gene: TRBV19

CDR3 protein: CASSSGGSDRNQPQHF
CDR3 DNA: TGTGCCAGCAGCTCCGGAGGGTCCGATCGCAATCAGCCCCAGCATTTT
clone size: .
J gene: TRBJ1-5
D gene: .
V gene: TRBV7-2